This entry lists 3 T cell receptor delta chains sequenced from one sample in a study of gamma-delta chains in newborns, infants, children. TCRdb reapplied CATT to the reads. The table shows about 15,000 delta-chain clones, with approximately 7% occurring only once. The sequenced material came from blood. These receptors were obtained from a child who was a newborn, infant or young child, either healthy, febrile or measles-vaccinated (not recorded which).

By proportion, this clone is medium-sized. A far larger clone is a single base away, which makes a read error likely. The chain carries TRDV2 and TRDJ3, with 7 bases identical to TRDD3. There are 17 residues in the CDR3. Germline lookup yields CDR1 GEAIGNYY and CDR2 EKD. Written as DNA, the CDR3 is TGTGCCTGTGACACCTGGGGGAGCTCCCGGGACACCCGACAGATGTTTTTC. Amino acid sequence: CACDTWGSSRDTRQMFF.

This clone was recorded a few times. The chain uses TRDV2 and TRDJ3; D is possibly TRDD3 (6 bases). The V end lost 0 bases, the J end lost 0 bases, and 17 bases lay between the germline ends. The CDR3 length is 20 residues. Germline V gene lookup returns CDR1 GEAIGNYY and CDR2 EKD. The CDR3: CACDTGWGGPSSWDTRQMFF. For the CDR3, the DNA is TGTGCCTGTGACACCGGATGGGGGGGTCCCAGCTCCTGGGACACCCGACAGATGTTTTTC.

This clone was found many times. The same CDR3 can be traced to other DNA sequences in this sample. The chain carries TRDV2 and TRDJ3, with 11 bases identical to TRDD3. CDR3 length equals 18 residues. Germline trimming cut 4 bases from V and 2 bases from J; bases unmatched to any gene: 6. Germline V lookup: CDR1 GEAIGNYY, CDR2 EKD. The CDR3 DNA is TGTGCCTGTGATTCCGTACTGGGGGATACCTGGGACACCCGACAGATGTTTTTC. It translates to CACDSVLGDTWDTRQMFF.